The 15 T cell receptor beta chains below were found in one sample sequenced in a study of T cell responses to AZD1222 COVID-19 vaccine. TCRdb's copy holds only in-frame clones and misses some; the assay was immunoSEQ multiplex PCR. The sample has around 79,000 clones, 87% seen once. Sequenced here: peripheral blood, sampled on day 0 of AZD1222 vaccination. These receptors were collected from an adult in good health.

This clone has only a few counts. The genes are TRBV7-3 and TRBJ2-7, with D possibly TRBD1 on 6 matching bases. In germline, CDR1 is SGHTA, CDR2 FQGTGA. This CDR3 has 14 residues. V was shortened by 2 bases and J by 3 bases, with 11 bases between the two germline ends. This CDR3 is CASSLDGGSYEQYF. The CDR3 region has the DNA TGTGCCAGCAGCTTAGATGGGGGCAGCTACGAGCAGTACTTC.

This chain links TRBV30 with TRBJ1-6; D gene unclear. The CDR3 has 12 residues. Germline values: CDR1 GTSNPN, CDR2 SVGIG (reference sequence). V was trimmed by 1 base and J by 5 bases, leaving 3 bases between them. Here the CDR3 DNA reads TGTGCCTGGAGTGCTAATAATTCACCCCTCCACTTT. Its translation: CAWSANNSPLHF.

The chain is built from TRBV7-2 and TRBJ2-7; a weak D match, TRBD2 (6 bases). With 6 bases removed from V and 0 bases from J, the gap between germline ends came to 21 bases. The CDR3 loop spans 17 amino acids. CDR1 and CDR2 (germline): SGHTA, FQGNSA. CDR3 sequence reads: CASRELGGYESSYEQYF. The CDR3 nucleotides are TGTGCCAGCAGGGAATTGGGAGGTTATGAGAGCTCCTACGAGCAGTACTTC.

The chain links TRBV21-1 to TRBJ2-4. TRBV21-1 constitutes a pseudogene. The CDR3 totals 16 residues. CDR3 sequence: CASSKVRPLAKNIQYF. CDR3 DNA: TGTGCCAGCAGCAAAGTTAGGCCCCTAGCCAAAAACATTCAGTACTTC.

The rearrangement joins TRBV2 to TRBJ2-7; 8 bases agree with TRBD2. Germline V gives CDR1 SNHLY, CDR2 FYNNEI. Trimming cost V 6 bases and J 4 bases; bases outside gene matches: 8. The CDR3 runs 14 residues. CDR3 sequence (DNA): TGTGCCAGCAGGCAGGGAGCTAGCGGGTACGAGCAGTACTTC. It codes for CASRQGASGYEQYF. Variable domain in full (rest from reference TRBV2 and TRBJ2-7): EPEVTQTPSHQVTQMGQEVILRCVPISNHLYFYWYRQILGQKVEFLVSFYNNEISEKSEIFDDQFSVERPDGSNFTLKIRSTKLEDSAMYFCASRQGASGYEQYFGPGTRLTVT.

The chain recombines TRBV7-2 with TRBJ1-2; D may be TRBD1 (5 bases). This CDR3 has 14 residues. The germline V gene encodes CDR1 SGHTA and CDR2 FQGNSA. V lost 0 bases, J lost 4 bases, and 9 bases lay in between. This chain's CDR3 is CASSLAPTVYGYTF. The CDR3, as DNA: TGTGCCAGCAGCTTAGCACCGACAGTCTATGGCTACACCTTC.

As regards this clone: At the DNA level, this CDR3 is encoded by other sequences in the same sample as well. The rearrangement joins TRBV6-2 or TRBV6-3 to TRBJ2-7, with D perhaps TRBD1 or TRBD2 (6 bases each). CDR1 and CDR2 (germline): MNHEY, SVGEGT. The CDR3 covers 15 residues. V shed 4 bases and J shed 1 base, with 14 bases lying between them. The CDR3 sequence: CASSSSGGGSYEQYF. In DNA, the CDR3 is TGTGCCAGCAGTTCGAGCGGAGGGGGATCCTACGAGCAGTACTTC.

The chain joins TRBV7-2 to TRBJ1-2; D might be TRBD1 (5 bases). Germline V gene data show CDR1 as SGHTA and CDR2 as FQGNSA. The CDR3 loop spans 14 amino acids. The V end lost 2 bases, the J end lost 2 bases, and 9 bases lay between the germline ends. The CDR3 protein is CASSLWDSNYGYTF. The DNA of the CDR3 is TGTGCCAGCAGCTTATGGGACTCCAACTATGGCTACACCTTC.

V usage is TRBV5-1 and J usage is TRBJ1-6; a possible D gene is TRBD1 (6 bases). Germline CDR1 SGHRS, CDR2 YFSETQ. There are 14 residues in the CDR3. Trimming shortened V by 0 bases and J by 9 bases, and 10 bases separated the two germline ends. In DNA form, the CDR3 reads TGCGCCAGCAGCTTGGCAGGGGATGGTTCACCCCTCCACTTT. Translating it yields CASSLAGDGSPLHF.

This chain links TRBV27 with TRBJ2-1; D gene ambiguous. Germline V gene lookup returns CDR1 MNHEY and CDR2 SMNVEV (reference sequence). The CDR3 has 16 amino acids. Trimming pared 6 bases from V and 0 bases from J, leaving 15 bases between. CDR3 bases: TGTGCCAGCAGCTCTACTCGCGGAAGCTCCTACAATGAGCAGTTCTTC. This encodes CASSSTRGSSYNEQFF.

For this clone: Other DNA sequences of this sample code for an identical CDR3. The gene calls are TRBV4-2 and TRBJ2-1, with D uncertain. The CDR3 has 16 residues. The germline V gene encodes CDR1 LGHNA and CDR2 YNFKEQ. V was cut by 0 bases and J by 0 bases, with 9 bases left in between. The CDR3, as DNA: TGTGCCAGCAGCCAAGATCGGCAGAGCTCCTACAATGAGCAGTTCTTC. Its protein is CASSQDRQSSYNEQFF.

The chain employs TRBV30 and TRBJ2-7; D uncertain. The germline V gene has CDR1 GTSNPN and CDR2 SVGIG (reference sequence). There are 13 residues in the CDR3. V was cut by 1 base and J by 4 bases, with 11 bases left in between. CDR3 nucleotides: TGTGCCTGGAGTGCCAGAGTTCTGTACGAGCAGTACTTC. As protein: CAWSARVLYEQYF. Full variable domain (rest looked up from reference TRBV30 and TRBJ2-7): SQTIHQWPATLVQPVGSPLSLECTVEGTSNPNLYWYRQAAGRGLQLLFYSVGIGQISSEVPQNLSASRPQDRQFILSSKKLLLSDSGFYLCAWSARVLYEQYFGPGTRLTVT.

The chain employs TRBV12-5 and TRBJ1-5; D gene ambiguous. The germline V gene has CDR1 LGHNT and CDR2 FRNRAP. Between the trimmed V and J ends, which lost 0 bases and 6 bases, there was a span of 9 bases. The CDR3 has 14 residues. The CDR3 DNA sequence: TGTGCTAGTGGTTTGGTACGTGAGGGTCAGCCCCAGCATTTT. Its translation is CASGLVREGQPQHF.

The chain combines TRBV19 with TRBJ1-4, with no clear D. Trimming removed 7 bases at V and 8 bases at J, with 14 bases between. In germline, CDR1 is LNHDA, CDR2 SQIVND (reference sequence). This CDR3 has 13 amino acids. The CDR3 DNA reads as TGTGCCAGTACAGTCAGAGGACCAGAAAAACTGTTTTTT. Translating gives CASTVRGPEKLFF.

The chain has TRBV10-3 and TRBJ1-3; tentative D call: TRBD1 (6 bases). The germline V gene encodes CDR1 ENHRY and CDR2 SYGVKD. Trimming shortened V by 5 bases and J by 0 bases, and 11 bases separated the two germline ends. This CDR3 spans 15 amino acids. This chain's CDR3 is CAISPGDNSGNTIYF. CDR3 DNA sequence: TGTGCCATCAGTCCCGGGGACAACTCTGGAAACACCATATATTTT.